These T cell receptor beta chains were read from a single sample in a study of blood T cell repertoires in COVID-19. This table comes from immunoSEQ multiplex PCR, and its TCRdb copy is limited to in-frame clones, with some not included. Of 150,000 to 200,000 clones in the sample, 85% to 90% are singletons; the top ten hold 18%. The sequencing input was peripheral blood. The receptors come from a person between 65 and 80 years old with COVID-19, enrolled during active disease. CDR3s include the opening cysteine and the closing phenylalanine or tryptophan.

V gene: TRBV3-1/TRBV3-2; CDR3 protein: CASSQVPEMNTEAFF
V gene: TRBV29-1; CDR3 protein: CSVAQTSSHEQFF
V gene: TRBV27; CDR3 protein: CASSLVGGGEQFF
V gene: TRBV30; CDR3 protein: CAWKGEAVYTGELFF
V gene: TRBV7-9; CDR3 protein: CASSLVGGNQPQHF
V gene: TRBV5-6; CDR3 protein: CASSCSGTGCNEQYF
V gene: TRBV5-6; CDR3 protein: CASSSGILAGEQFF
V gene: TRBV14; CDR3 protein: CASSQGGVQPQHF
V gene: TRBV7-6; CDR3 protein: CASTTLKQGAWEKLFF
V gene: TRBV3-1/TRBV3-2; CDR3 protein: CASGLADYNEQFF
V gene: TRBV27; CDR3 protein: CASSLLAGGTYEQYF